This T cell receptor beta chain stems from a study of T-cell memory formation after mild COVID-19. There are a few counts of this clonotype. The antigen remains undetermined. Study-wide results and caveats: Clones that contracted clustered mainly in CM and EM if CD4+ and in EMRA if CD8+. Whether second-wave clones peaking at day 37 were SARS-CoV-2 specific went unconfirmed.

TCR alpha and TCR beta cDNA libraries carrying sample barcodes and UMIs came from 5'RACE with constant-segment primers. TCRdb passed the 5' RACE reads through MiXCR, listing each CDR3 protein once. The sample contains approximately 490,000 distinct CDR3 sequences, over 20% of which appear only once. The sample was PBMCs or a T cell subset sorted from them (not recorded which). This receptor was obtained from an adult woman who had mild COVID-19 (a few samples of this study predate the infection). Cell type and time point are not known.

The chain's CDR3 is CASSLTGLAGGPDEQFF. The CDR3 DNA reads TGTGCCAGCAGCTTAACGGGACTAGCGGGAGGGCCGGATGAGCAGTTCTTC. The rearrangement joins TRBV7-9 to TRBJ2-1, with TRBD2 matching 16 bases. Unmatched junction bases numbered 6, after V lost 2 bases and J lost 8 bases. Germline CDR1 reads SEHNR; CDR2 reads FQNEAQ (reference sequence). This CDR3 spans 17 amino acids.